These 22 T cell receptor beta chains came from one sample sequenced in a study of T cell responses to AZD1222 COVID-19 vaccine. Method: immunoSEQ multiplex PCR; TCRdb's copy keeps in-frame clones and lacks some. The profile covers some 67,000 clones, with roughly four fifths appearing a single time and roughly 6.5% taken by the ten largest. The specimen was peripheral blood, collected 28 days after the second AZD1222 dose. The receptors stem from an adult who received the AZD1222 COVID-19 vaccine.

The chain has TRBV15 and TRBJ1-2, with D possibly being TRBD1 (6 bases). This CDR3 comprises 17 residues. The germline CDR1 and CDR2 sequences are LNHNV and YYDKDF (reference sequence). Trimming cost V 1 base and J 0 bases, with 15 bases left between them. CDR3 DNA: TGTGCCACCAGCAGAGGGCCACCGGGACACCCTAACTATGGCTACACCTTC. Translation: CATSRGPPGHPNYGYTF.

CDR3 nucleotides: TGTGCCAGCAGCTGGACAGGCCGCCACACTGAAGCTTTCTTT. Residues: CASSWTGRHTEAFF. The rearrangement uses TRBV21-1 and TRBJ1-1; the table names TRBD1, a call not compared with the DNA. TRBV21-1 is recorded as a pseudogene. This CDR3 has 14 amino acids.

This clone appeared once. The V call is TRBV5-1, the J call TRBJ2-2, with D tentatively TRBD1 (5 bases). V gave up 3 bases and J gave up 6 bases, with 12 bases separating them. The length of the CDR3 is 14 residues. Germline lookup yields CDR1 SGHRS and CDR2 YFSETQ. CDR3 sequence reads: CASSYQGSAGELFF. The CDR3 DNA reads as TGCGCCAGCAGCTACCAGGGATCCGCCGGGGAGCTGTTTTTT.

The J gene is TRBJ1-4, the V gene TRBV30; D is unclear. V lost 3 bases to trimming and J lost 4 bases, with 18 bases between them. This CDR3 has 16 residues. Germline CDR1 GTSNPN, CDR2 SVGIG (reference sequence). In nucleotides, the CDR3 is TGTGCCTGGAGCCAACTACTGCGTGGGCGTAATGAAAAACTGTTTTTT. As protein: CAWSQLLRGRNEKLFF.

This clone was detected only once. V usage is TRBV29-1 and J usage is TRBJ2-6; no clear D gene. This CDR3 comprises 13 residues. The V gene lost 6 bases and the J gene lost 0 bases, with 6 bases spanning the gap. The germline gives CDR1 SQVTM, CDR2 ANQGSEA. The DNA of the CDR3 is TGCAGCGTATGCCTCTCTGGGGCCAACGTCCTGACTTTC. Its translation is CSVCLSGANVLTF. The variable domain in full, with the rest retrieved from reference TRBV29-1 and TRBJ2-6, is SAVISQKPSRDICQRGTSLTIQCQVDSQVTMMFWYRQQPGQSLTLIATANQGSEATYESGFVIDKFPISRPNLTFSTLTVSNMSPEDSSIYLCSVCLSGANVLTFGAGSRLTVL.

The chain recombines TRBV5-1 with TRBJ1-2; 12 bases align to TRBD1. Germline V gene data show CDR1 as SGHRS and CDR2 as YFSETQ. J lost 3 bases, V lost 2 bases, and 8 bases had no gene match. The CDR3 is 17 residues long. The CDR3 sequence is CASSFRGQGASDYGYTF. As DNA, the CDR3 is TGCGCCAGCAGCTTTCGGGGACAGGGGGCGTCCGACTATGGCTACACCTTC.

The chain combines TRBV7-6 with TRBJ1-5; D may be TRBD1 (6 bases). This CDR3 region has 12 residues. The ends were cut back, 3 bases at V and 6 bases at J, with 6 bases in the middle. Germline values: CDR1 SGHVS, CDR2 FNYEAQ. The DNA for the CDR3 is TGTGCCAGCAGCTTCAGGGGTCAGCCCCAGCATTTT. This encodes CASSFRGQPQHF.

The chain uses TRBV15 and TRBJ1-2; TRBD1 is a possible D gene (6 bases). Germline assignment: CDR1 LNHNV and CDR2 YYDKDF (reference sequence). The CDR3 is 15 amino acids. Trimming took off 2 bases at V and 4 bases at J, with 14 bases between the two ends. CDR3 residues: CATSRNPLDSYGYTF. The CDR3 DNA reads as TGTGCCACCAGCAGAAACCCGTTGGACAGCTATGGCTACACCTTC.

In this sample, this clone turned up once. The gene calls are TRBV13 and TRBJ1-4; D gene unclear. Germline CDR1 reads PRHDT; CDR2 reads FYEKMQ (reference sequence). Trimming took off 0 bases at V and 3 bases at J, with 2 bases between the two ends. The CDR3 extends over 13 amino acids. The CDR3, as DNA: TGTGCCAGCAGCTTAGGGGCTAATGAAAAACTGTTTTTT. Translated, it gives CASSLGANEKLFF.

The chain uses TRBV6-5 and TRBJ1-5; no reliable D call. The germline V gene has CDR1 MNHEY and CDR2 SVGAGI. Trimming pared 5 bases from V and 0 bases from J, leaving 5 bases between. The length of the CDR3 is 13 residues. The CDR3 loop is CASSPHSNQPQHF. CDR3 in DNA: TGTGCCAGCAGTCCCCATAGCAATCAGCCCCAGCATTTT.

The chain combines TRBV4-3 with TRBJ2-2, with 8 bases matching TRBD2. In germline, CDR1 is LGHNA, CDR2 YSLEER. This CDR3 region has 16 residues. J was trimmed by 3 bases and V by 0 bases; bases with no gene match: 3. The CDR3 nucleotides read TGCGCCAGCAGCCAAGATGGCGGGGGGTACACCGGGGAGCTGTTTTTT. Translating gives CASSQDGGGYTGELFF.

V and J are TRBV5-1 and TRBJ1-3; 8 bases are shared with TRBD1. Looked up from germline, CDR1 is SGHRS and CDR2 is YFSETQ. With 2 bases clipped from V and 4 bases from J, the junction kept 23 bases outside the gene matches. The CDR3 runs 21 residues. As DNA, the CDR3 is TGCGCCAGCAGCTTTGTATTCTCGGCAGGGGGCCAGCCAGGCTCCGGAAACACCATATATTTT. It yields the protein CASSFVFSAGGQPGSGNTIYF. The variable domain in full, with the rest retrieved from reference TRBV5-1 and TRBJ1-3, is KAGVTQTPRYLIKTRGQQVTLSCSPISGHRSVSWYQQTPGQGLQFLFEYFSETQRNKGNFPGRFSGRQFSNSRSEMNVSTLELGDSALYLCASSFVFSAGGQPGSGNTIYFGEGSWLTVV.

V and J are TRBV7-7 and TRBJ2-1; 8 positions match TRBD2. This CDR3 spans 15 amino acids. Per germline, CDR1 SSHAT and CDR2 FNYEAQ (reference sequence). The ends lost 2 bases at V and 9 bases at J; junction bases unmatched: 9. In nucleotides, the CDR3 is TGTGCCAGCAGCTTATCCGGGGGGGCAAGGGGTGAGCAGTTCTTC. It translates to CASSLSGGARGEQFF.

The rearrangement joins TRBV2 to TRBJ1-5; 8 bases align to TRBD1. Germline lookup yields CDR1 SNHLY and CDR2 FYNNEI. This CDR3 is built from 15 residues. V gave up 6 bases and J gave up 1 base; unmatched junction bases: 5. The CDR3 sequence is CASRADRASNQPQHF. CDR3 DNA sequence: TGTGCCAGCAGGGCGGACAGGGCAAGCAATCAGCCCCAGCATTTT. The whole variable domain, filled in from reference TRBV2 and TRBJ1-5, reads EPEVTQTPSHQVTQMGQEVILRCVPISNHLYFYWYRQILGQKVEFLVSFYNNEISEKSEIFDDQFSVERPDGSNFTLKIRSTKLEDSAMYFCASRADRASNQPQHFGDGTRLSIL.

The chain joins TRBV6-1 to TRBJ1-2; tentative D call: TRBD1 (5 bases). V dropped 1 base and J dropped 4 bases, with 7 bases sitting between them. The CDR3 contains 13 residues. From germline, CDR1 is MNHNS and CDR2 SASEGT. Here the CDR3 DNA reads TGTGCCAGCAGTGAAGGACAGTTCTATGGCTACACCTTC. Amino acid sequence: CASSEGQFYGYTF.

Note on this clone: The identical CDR3 is also encoded by other nucleotide sequences in the sample. The rearrangement links TRBV16 to TRBJ2-1; 8 bases align to TRBD1. The V and J ends lost 10 bases and 2 bases, in that order; junction bases with no gene match: 13. The CDR3 runs 16 residues. Germline CDR1 and CDR2: KGHSY and FQNENV. In DNA, the CDR3 is TGTGCCACCCGCCCCCCGCCAGGGGGCCCCTACAATGAGCAGTTCTTC. Encoded protein: CATRPPPGGPYNEQFF. Together with reference TRBV16 and TRBJ2-1, the CDR3 gives the full variable domain: GEEVAQTPKHLVRGEGQKAKLYCAPIKGHSYVFWYQQVLKNEFKFLISFQNENVFDETGMPKERFSAKCLPNSPCSLEIQATKLEDSAVYFCATRPPPGGPYNEQFFGPGTRLTVL.

The chain is built from TRBV4-3 and TRBJ2-1; TRBD2 agrees at 11 bases. V shed 1 base and J 7 bases; nucleotides not matched to a gene: 0. The germline CDR1 and CDR2 sequences are LGHNA and YSLEER. The CDR3 runs to 14 residues. The CDR3 loop is CASSQGLAGNEQFF. In nucleotides, the CDR3 is TGCGCCAGCAGCCAAGGACTAGCGGGGAATGAGCAGTTCTTC.

V gene TRBV5-1 combines with J gene TRBJ1-1; unclear D gene. The germline V and J ends were trimmed by 0 bases and 6 bases, with 9 bases remaining between them. From germline, CDR1 is SGHRS and CDR2 YFSETQ. The CDR3 runs to 13 residues. DNA of the CDR3: TGCGCCAGCAGCTTGGAAGTCTCCCCTGAAGCTTTCTTT. Translated: CASSLEVSPEAFF.

This chain links TRBV4-3 with TRBJ2-3; TRBD1 matches at 7 bases. Germline-derived CDR1 and CDR2 are LGHNA and YSLEER. The ends lost 2 bases at V and 5 bases at J; junction bases unmatched: 4. The CDR3 contains 14 residues. The CDR3 loop is CASSQRGQGDTQYF. The CDR3 region has the DNA TGCGCCAGCAGCCAAAGGGGGCAAGGAGATACGCAGTATTTT.

The gene calls are TRBV7-6 and TRBJ2-2; 8 bases line up with TRBD1. This CDR3 is 16 amino acids long. V dropped 4 bases and J dropped 0; count of bases not matched to a gene: 4. CDR1 and CDR2 from the germline V gene are SGHVS and FNYEAQ. The CDR3 here is CASSSGTGSNTGELFF. The CDR3 region has the DNA TGTGCCAGCAGCTCCGGGACAGGTTCGAACACCGGGGAGCTGTTTTTT.

The chain uses TRBV7-9 and TRBJ1-6; possibly TRBD1 for D (5 bases). Per the germline V gene, CDR1 is SEHNR and CDR2 is FQNEAQ (reference sequence). This CDR3 comprises 19 residues. Between the trimmed V and J ends, which lost 5 bases and 4 bases, there was a span of 24 bases. CDR3 residues: CASSQGPPKVLRYNSPLHF. The CDR3 DNA is TGTGCCAGCAGCCAGGGACCCCCGAAAGTGTTGAGGTATAATTCACCCCTCCACTTT.

The chain links TRBV7-8 to TRBJ2-5; D possibly corresponds to TRBD1 (6 bases). Germline-derived CDR1 and CDR2 are SGHVS and FQNEAQ. The CDR3 has 13 amino acids. V lost 5 bases and J lost 4, with 11 bases in between. The CDR3 bases are TGTGCCAGCAGCACGGACAGACGAGAGACCCAGTACTTC. Residues: CASSTDRRETQYF.